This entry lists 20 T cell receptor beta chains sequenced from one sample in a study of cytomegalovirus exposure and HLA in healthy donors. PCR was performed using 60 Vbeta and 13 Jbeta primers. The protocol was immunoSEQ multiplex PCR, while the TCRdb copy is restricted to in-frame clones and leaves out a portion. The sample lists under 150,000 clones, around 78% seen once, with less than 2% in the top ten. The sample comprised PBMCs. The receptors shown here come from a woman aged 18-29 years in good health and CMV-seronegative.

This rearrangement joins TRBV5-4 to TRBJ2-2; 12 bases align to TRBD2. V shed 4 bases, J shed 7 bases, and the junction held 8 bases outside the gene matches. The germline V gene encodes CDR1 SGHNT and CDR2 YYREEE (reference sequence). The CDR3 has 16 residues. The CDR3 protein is CASSPRTSGNDGELFF. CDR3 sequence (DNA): TGTGCCAGCAGCCCCCGGACTAGCGGGAATGACGGGGAGCTGTTTTTT. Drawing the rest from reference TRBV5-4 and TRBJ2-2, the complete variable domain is ETGVTQSPTHLIKTRGQQVTLRCSSQSGHNTVSWYQQALGQGPQFIFQYYREEENGRGNFPPRFSGLQFPNYSSELNVNALELDDSALYLCASSPRTSGNDGELFFGEGSRLTVL.

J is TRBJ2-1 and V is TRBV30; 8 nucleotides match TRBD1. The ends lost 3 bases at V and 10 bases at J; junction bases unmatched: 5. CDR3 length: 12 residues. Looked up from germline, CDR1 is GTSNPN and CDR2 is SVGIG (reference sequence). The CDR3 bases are TGTGCCTGGAGCGGGACAGGCAACGAGCAGTTCTTC. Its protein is CAWSGTGNEQFF.

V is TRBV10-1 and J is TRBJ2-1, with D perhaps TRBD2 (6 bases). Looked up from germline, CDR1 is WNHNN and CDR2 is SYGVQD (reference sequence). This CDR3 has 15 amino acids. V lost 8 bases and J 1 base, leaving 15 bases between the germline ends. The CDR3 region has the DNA TGCGCCAGCGGGGGAGGAGAGAGTTCCTACAATGAGCAGTTCTTC. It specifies CASGGGESSYNEQFF.

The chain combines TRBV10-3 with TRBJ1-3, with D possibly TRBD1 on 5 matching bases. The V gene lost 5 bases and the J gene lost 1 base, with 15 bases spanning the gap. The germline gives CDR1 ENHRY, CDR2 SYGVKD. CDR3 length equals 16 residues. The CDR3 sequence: CAISKRQSFSGNTIYF. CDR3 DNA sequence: TGTGCCATCAGTAAGCGACAGTCCTTTTCTGGAAACACCATATATTTT.

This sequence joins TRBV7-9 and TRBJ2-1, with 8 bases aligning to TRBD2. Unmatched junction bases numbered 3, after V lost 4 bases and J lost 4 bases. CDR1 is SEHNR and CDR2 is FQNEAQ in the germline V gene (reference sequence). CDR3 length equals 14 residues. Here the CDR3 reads CASSSASGYNEQFF. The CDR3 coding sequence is TGTGCCAGCAGCTCCGCTAGCGGGTACAATGAGCAGTTCTTC.

The CDR3 nucleotides read TGTGCCACCCTTTGGGGGGAGGTGGATGCTTTCTTT. As protein: CATLWGEVDAFF. V usage is TRBV28 and J usage is TRBJ1-1; maybe TRBD1 (5 bases). Per the germline V gene, CDR1 is MDHEN and CDR2 is SYDVKM. V lost 10 bases, J lost 11 bases, and 20 bases lay in between. The CDR3 loop spans 12 amino acids.

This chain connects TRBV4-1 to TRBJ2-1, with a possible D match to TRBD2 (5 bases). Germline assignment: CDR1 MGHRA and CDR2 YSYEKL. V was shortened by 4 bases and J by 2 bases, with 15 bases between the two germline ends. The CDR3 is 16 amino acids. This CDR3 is CASSLLLREAYNEQFF. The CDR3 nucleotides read TGCGCCAGCAGCCTTCTTTTACGGGAAGCCTACAATGAGCAGTTCTTC.

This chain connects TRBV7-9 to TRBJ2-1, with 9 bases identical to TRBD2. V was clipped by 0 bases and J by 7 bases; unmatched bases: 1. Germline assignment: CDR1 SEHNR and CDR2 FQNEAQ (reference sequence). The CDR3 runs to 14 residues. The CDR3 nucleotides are TGTGCCAGCAGCTTAGCTGCGGGAGGGAATGAGCAGTTCTTC. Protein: CASSLAAGGNEQFF.

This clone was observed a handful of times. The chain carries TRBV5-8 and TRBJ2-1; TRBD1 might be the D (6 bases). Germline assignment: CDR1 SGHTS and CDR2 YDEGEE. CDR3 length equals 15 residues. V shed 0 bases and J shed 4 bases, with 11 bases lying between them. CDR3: CASSLGTADYNEQFF. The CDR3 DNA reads TGTGCCAGCAGCTTGGGGACAGCCGATTACAATGAGCAGTTCTTC.

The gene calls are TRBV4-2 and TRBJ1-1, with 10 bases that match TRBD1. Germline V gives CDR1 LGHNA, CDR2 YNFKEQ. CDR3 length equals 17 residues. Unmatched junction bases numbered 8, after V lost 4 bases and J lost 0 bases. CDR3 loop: CASSLTGTGAMNTEAFF. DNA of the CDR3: TGTGCCAGCAGCCTGACCGGGACAGGGGCCATGAACACTGAAGCTTTCTTT.

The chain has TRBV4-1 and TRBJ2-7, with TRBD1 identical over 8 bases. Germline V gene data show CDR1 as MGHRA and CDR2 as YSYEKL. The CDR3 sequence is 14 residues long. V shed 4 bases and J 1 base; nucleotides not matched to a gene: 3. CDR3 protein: CASSPGQASYEQYF. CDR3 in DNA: TGCGCCAGCAGCCCGGGACAGGCGTCCTACGAGCAGTACTTC.

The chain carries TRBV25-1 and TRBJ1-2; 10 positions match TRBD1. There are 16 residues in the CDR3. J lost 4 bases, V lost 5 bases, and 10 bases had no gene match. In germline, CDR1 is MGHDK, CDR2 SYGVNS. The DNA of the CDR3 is TGTGCCAGCAGTCCTCTCCCGGGACAGGGGTCCTATGGCTACACCTTC. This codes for CASSPLPGQGSYGYTF.

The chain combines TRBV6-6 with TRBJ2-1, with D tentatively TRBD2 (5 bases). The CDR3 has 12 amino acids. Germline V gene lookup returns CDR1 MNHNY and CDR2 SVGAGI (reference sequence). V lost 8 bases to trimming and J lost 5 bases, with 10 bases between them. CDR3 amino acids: CASRTGNNEQFF. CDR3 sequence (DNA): TGTGCCAGCCGGACTGGCAACAATGAGCAGTTCTTC.

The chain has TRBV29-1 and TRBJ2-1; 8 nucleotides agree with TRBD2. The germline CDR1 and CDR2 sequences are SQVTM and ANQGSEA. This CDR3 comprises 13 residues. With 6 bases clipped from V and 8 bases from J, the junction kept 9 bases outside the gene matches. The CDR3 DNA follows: TGCAGCGTAGAACATAGCGGGAAAGATGAGCAGTTCTTC. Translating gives CSVEHSGKDEQFF.

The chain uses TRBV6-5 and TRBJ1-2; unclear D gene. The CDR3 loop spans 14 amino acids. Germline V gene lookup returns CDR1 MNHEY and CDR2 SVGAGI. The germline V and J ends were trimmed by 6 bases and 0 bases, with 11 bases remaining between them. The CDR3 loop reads CASRQGGPNYGYTF. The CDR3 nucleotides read TGTGCCAGCAGACAAGGCGGTCCTAACTATGGCTACACCTTC.

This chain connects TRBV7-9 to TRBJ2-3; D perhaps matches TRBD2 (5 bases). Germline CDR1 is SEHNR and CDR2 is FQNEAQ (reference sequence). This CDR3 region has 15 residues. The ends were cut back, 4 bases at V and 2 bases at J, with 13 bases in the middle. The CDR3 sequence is CASSSLGLHTDTQYF. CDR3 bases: TGTGCCAGCAGCTCCCTAGGACTGCACACAGATACGCAGTATTTT. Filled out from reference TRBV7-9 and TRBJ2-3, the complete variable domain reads DTGVSQNPRHKITKRGQNVTFRCDPISEHNRLYWYRQTLGQGPEFLTYFQNEAQLEKSRLLSDRFSAERPKGSFSTLEIQRTEQGDSAMYLCASSSLGLHTDTQYFGPGTRLTVL.

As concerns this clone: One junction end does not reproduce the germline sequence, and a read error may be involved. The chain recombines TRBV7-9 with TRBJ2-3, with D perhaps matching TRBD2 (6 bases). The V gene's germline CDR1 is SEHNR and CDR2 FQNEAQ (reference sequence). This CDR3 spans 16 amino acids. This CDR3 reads CSSSSYLSGGPDTQYF. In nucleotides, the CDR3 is TGTTCCAGCAGCTCCTACCTTAGCGGAGGCCCAGATACGCAGTATTTT.

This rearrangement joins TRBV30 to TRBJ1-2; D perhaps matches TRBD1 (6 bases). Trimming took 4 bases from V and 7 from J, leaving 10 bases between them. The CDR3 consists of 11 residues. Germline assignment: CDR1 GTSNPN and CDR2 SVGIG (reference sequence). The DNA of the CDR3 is TGTGCCTGGACAGGGGCTTCTGGCTACACCTTC. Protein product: CAWTGASGYTF.

CDR3 nucleotide sequence: TGTGCCAGCAGTCCCCCTCCGTGGTGGGGGGAAGAGACCCAGTACTTC. Encoded protein: CASSPPPWWGEETQYF. The J gene is TRBJ2-5, the V gene TRBV6-6; maybe TRBD2 (6 bases). The germline V gene has CDR1 MNHNY and CDR2 SVGAGI (reference sequence). Trimming took off 5 bases at V and 3 bases at J, with 19 bases between the two ends. CDR3 length: 16 residues.

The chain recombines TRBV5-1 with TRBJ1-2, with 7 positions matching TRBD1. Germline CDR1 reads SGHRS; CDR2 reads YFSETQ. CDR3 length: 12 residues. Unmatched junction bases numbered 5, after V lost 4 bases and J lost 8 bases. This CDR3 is CASSEGASGYTF. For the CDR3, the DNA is TGCGCCAGCAGCGAGGGGGCGAGCGGCTACACCTTC.